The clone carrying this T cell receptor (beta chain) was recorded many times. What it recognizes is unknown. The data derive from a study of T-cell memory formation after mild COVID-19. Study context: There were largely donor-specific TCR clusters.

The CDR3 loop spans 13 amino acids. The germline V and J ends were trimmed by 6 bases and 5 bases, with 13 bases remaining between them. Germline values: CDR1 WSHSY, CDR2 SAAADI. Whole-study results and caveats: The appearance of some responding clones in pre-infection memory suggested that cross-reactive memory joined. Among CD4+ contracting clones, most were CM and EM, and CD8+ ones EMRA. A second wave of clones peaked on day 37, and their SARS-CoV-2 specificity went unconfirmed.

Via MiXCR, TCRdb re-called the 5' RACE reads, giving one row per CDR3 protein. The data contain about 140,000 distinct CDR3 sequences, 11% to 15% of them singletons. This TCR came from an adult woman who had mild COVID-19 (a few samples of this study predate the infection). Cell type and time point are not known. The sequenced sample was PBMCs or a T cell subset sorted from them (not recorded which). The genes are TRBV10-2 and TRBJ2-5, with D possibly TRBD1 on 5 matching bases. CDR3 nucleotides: TGCGCCAGCAGCACCCCAGGGTTGGAGACCCAGTACTTC. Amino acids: CASSTPGLETQYF.